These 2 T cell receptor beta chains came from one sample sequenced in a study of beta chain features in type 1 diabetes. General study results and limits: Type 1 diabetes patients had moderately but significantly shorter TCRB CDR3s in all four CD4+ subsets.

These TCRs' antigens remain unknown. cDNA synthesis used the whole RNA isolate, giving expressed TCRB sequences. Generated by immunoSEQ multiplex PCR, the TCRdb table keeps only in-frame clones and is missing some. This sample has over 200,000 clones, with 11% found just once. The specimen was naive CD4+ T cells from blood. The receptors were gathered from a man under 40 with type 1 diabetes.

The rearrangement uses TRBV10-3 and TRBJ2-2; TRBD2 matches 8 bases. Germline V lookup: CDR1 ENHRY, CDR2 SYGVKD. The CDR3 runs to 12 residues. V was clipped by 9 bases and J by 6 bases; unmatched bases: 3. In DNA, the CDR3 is TGTGCCATTTCGACTAGCGCCGGGGAGCTGTTTTTT. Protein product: CAISTSAGELFF.

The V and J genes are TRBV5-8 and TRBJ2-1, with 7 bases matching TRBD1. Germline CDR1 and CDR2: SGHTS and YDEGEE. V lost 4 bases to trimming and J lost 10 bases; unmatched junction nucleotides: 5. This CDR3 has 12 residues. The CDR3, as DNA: TGTGCCAGCAGCCCTGACAGGGACGAGCAGTTCTTC. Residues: CASSPDRDEQFF.